The 17 T cell receptor beta chains listed next were all sequenced from one sample in a study of T cells in women clearing cervical HPV infection. Sequenced by immunoSEQ multiplex PCR; TCRdb stores in-frame clones only, minus some. The sample's table shows tens of thousands of clones. Sequencing used blood buffy coat. These receptors all stem from a woman aged 18 to 75 with a cervical HPV16 infection that either progressed to CIN3+ or cleared (not recorded which).

A remark on this clone: The missing CDR3 end, 3 residues past where the read stops, is filled in from the germline J gene. This sequence joins TRBV11-2 and TRBJ2-7; 7 bases fit TRBD1. V trimming: 4 bases; J trimming: 5 bases; junction bases outside the gene matches: 8. Looked up from germline, CDR1 is SGHAT and CDR2 is FQNNGV. The CDR3 sequence is 14 residues long. The CDR3 reads CASSSNRGPNEQYF. The part of the CDR3 DNA that was read is TGTGCCAGCAGCTCGAACAGGGGTCCTAACGAG.

On this clone: Other DNA sequences within the sample encode an identical CDR3. The sequenced part of the CDR3 DNA is TGTGCCAGCAGTGAGGGGCGGCAAGCCCTTCATAATTCACCC. Translated, it gives CASSEGRQALHNSP. The entire CDR3 reads CASSEGRQALHNSPLHF. This chain uses TRBV2 with TRBJ1-6; tentative D call: TRBD1 (5 bases). The CDR3 goes on 3 residues after the read ends, and that part is filled in from the germline J gene. V lost 3 bases and J 5 bases, leaving 17 bases between the germline ends. This CDR3 region has 17 residues. Germline lookup yields CDR1 SNHLY and CDR2 FYNNEI.

The sequenced CDR3 bases are TGCAGTGCTAACGGGGTCGGGGTCCATGAG. The encoded protein is CSANGVGVHE. The complete CDR3 reads CSANGVGVHEQFF. The chain links TRBV20-1 to TRBJ2-1; the D gene is possibly TRBD2 (5 bases). The CDR3 end falls 3 residues outside the read, so it is completed with the germline J gene. CDR3 length equals 13 residues. The V and J ends lost 4 bases and 8 bases respectively, with 15 bases between them. The germline V gene has CDR1 DFQATT and CDR2 SNEGSKA (reference sequence).

About this clone: Read data end 3 residues before the CDR3 end; the end is taken from the germline J gene. The rearrangement uses TRBV28 and TRBJ2-2; 7 nucleotides align to TRBD1. The V gene end was trimmed by 7 bases and the J gene end by 1 base; junction bases not matched to a gene: 9. This CDR3 is 16 amino acids long. Germline values: CDR1 MDHEN, CDR2 SYDVKM. The part of the CDR3 DNA that was read is TGTGCCAGCACTGGGGTGGGACAGCTGAACACCGGGGAG. Amino acid sequence: CASTGVGQLNTGE. Given in full, the CDR3 is CASTGVGQLNTGELFF. Drawing the rest from reference TRBV28 and TRBJ2-2, the complete variable domain is DVKVTQSSRYLVKRTGEKVFLECVQDMDHENMFWYRQDPGLGLRLIYFSYDVKMKEKGDIPEGYSVSREKKERFSLILESASTNQTSMYLCASTGVGQLNTGELFFGEGSRLTVL.

In regard to this clone: The CDR3 end lies 3 residues beyond the end of the read and is filled in from the germline J gene. V is TRBV5-1 and J is TRBJ2-2; tentative D call: TRBD2 (5 bases). Germline CDR1 and CDR2: SGHRS and YFSETQ. The V gene lost 0 bases and the J gene lost 4 bases, with 10 bases spanning the gap. The CDR3 spans 15 residues. The CDR3: CASSLGTSVTGELFF. The part of the CDR3 DNA that was read is TGCGCCAGCAGCTTGGGTACTAGTGTCACCGGGGAG.

As for this clone: The read terminates 3 residues before the CDR3 end, so the remaining end is supplied by the germline J gene. The V gene is TRBV20-1, the J gene TRBJ2-3, with D possibly TRBD2 on 6 matching bases. CDR1 and CDR2 (germline): DFQATT, SNEGSKA (reference sequence). Trimming cost V 5 bases and J 6 bases, with 21 bases left between them. The CDR3 extends over 15 amino acids. The sequenced part of the CDR3 DNA is TGCAGTGCTGGTGGGATGCGCGGGATCGGGGATACG. Encoded protein: CSAGGMRGIGDT. The full CDR3 is CSAGGMRGIGDTQYF.

As for this clone: The read falls 3 residues short of the CDR3 end, and the missing part is taken from the germline J gene. The rearrangement joins TRBV29-1 to TRBJ2-5; 12 bases align to TRBD1. Germline V CDR1 and CDR2: SQVTM, ANQGSEA. The trim removed 7 bases at V and 5 bases at J, leaving 5 bases unmatched. The CDR3 covers 13 residues. The CDR3 spells CSGGTGGLETQYF. Partial CDR3 DNA: TGCAGCGGAGGGACAGGGGGCTTGGAGACC.

Details on this clone: The CDR3 end falls 3 residues outside the read, so it is completed with the germline J gene. The chain uses TRBV11-2 and TRBJ1-2; 8 bases fit TRBD1. The V gene's germline CDR1 is SGHAT and CDR2 FQNNGV. CDR3 size: 15 residues. The CDR3 bases that were read are TGTGCCAGCAGCTTGGACAGGGACCCCTACAATGAC. The encoded protein is CASSLDRDPYND. The complete CDR3 protein is CASSLDRDPYNDYTF.

The CDR3 DNA, read in part, is TGTGCCAGCTCGGCCGGGACTGAGAACACTGAA. Translated: CASSAGTENTE. The whole CDR3 reads CASSAGTENTEAFF. The chain is built from TRBV18 and TRBJ1-1; TRBD1 might be the D (5 bases). From the germline J gene comes the end of the CDR3, since the read stops 3 residues before it. The CDR3 has 14 amino acids. Between the trimmed V and J ends, which lost 6 bases and 1 base, there was a span of 12 bases. From germline, CDR1 is KGHSH and CDR2 LQKENI. The variable domain in full, completed from reference TRBV18 and TRBJ1-1, reads NAGVMQNPRHLVRRRGQEARLRCSPMKGHSHVYWYRQLPEEGLKFMVYLQKENIIDESGMPKERFSAEFPKEGPSILRIQQVVRGDSAAYFCASSAGTENTEAFFGQGTRLTVV.

With respect to this clone: The CDR3 end is not reached by the read, which stops 3 residues before it; the germline J gene fills it in. This rearrangement joins TRBV30 to TRBJ2-3, with 11 nucleotides matching TRBD2. CDR1 is GTSNPN and CDR2 is SVGIG in the germline V gene (reference sequence). CDR3 length equals 15 residues. V shed 3 bases, J shed 0 bases, and the junction held 2 bases outside the gene matches. CDR3 bases read: TGTGCCTGGAGGTCTAGCGGGGGGAGCACAGATACG. It is translated as CAWRSSGGSTDT. The whole CDR3 sequence is CAWRSSGGSTDTQYF. Full variable domain (remainder filled in from reference TRBV30 and TRBJ2-3): SQTIHQWPATLVQPVGSPLSLECTVEGTSNPNLYWYRQAAGRGLQLLFYSVGIGQISSEVPQNLSASRPQDRQFILSSKKLLLSDSGFYLCAWRSSGGSTDTQYFGPGTRLTVL.

Details on this clone: The sequenced fragment ends 3 residues before the CDR3 boundary, so the rest is inferred from the germline J gene. V is TRBV18 and J is TRBJ1-2; D is uncertain. The germline gives CDR1 KGHSH, CDR2 LQKENI. The CDR3 totals 16 residues. Partial CDR3 DNA: TGTGCCAGCTCCCACGCTAGCGGGAGGGCCTCAGATACC. Translation gives CASSHASGRASDT. The whole CDR3 reads CASSHASGRASDTYTF.

Comments on this clone: The read ends 3 residues shy of where the CDR3 ends; the end is completed using the germline J gene. This chain links TRBV2 with TRBJ2-3; 7 positions agree with TRBD2. Losses at the gene ends were 3 bases for V and 1 base for J; bases not matched to a gene: 7. The V gene's germline CDR1 is SNHLY and CDR2 FYNNEI. The CDR3 runs 16 residues. CDR3 bases read: TGTGCCAGCAGTGAGATTTGGCTAGCGGGCACAGATACG. Protein: CASSEIWLAGTDT. The CDR3, in full, reads CASSEIWLAGTDTQYF.

In the case of this clone: The read halts 3 residues ahead of the CDR3 end, with the missing end drawn from the germline J gene. This chain joins TRBV7-2 and TRBJ1-5, with D tentatively TRBD1 (5 bases). CDR3 length equals 15 residues. Trimming shortened V by 6 bases and J by 0 bases, and 12 bases separated the two germline ends. Germline CDR1 reads SGHTA; CDR2 reads FQGNSA. The CDR3 sequence: CASRRTLYSNQPQHF. The CDR3 DNA, read in part, is TGTGCCAGCAGACGGACACTTTATAGCAATCAGCCC.

For this clone: The CDR3 is cut off 3 residues early in the read; its end comes from the germline J gene. The chain carries TRBV7-6 and TRBJ2-1; unclear D gene. Germline V CDR1 and CDR2: SGHVS, FNYEAQ. The CDR3 is made up of 11 amino acids. Deletions cut 0 bases from V and 9 bases from J, with 3 bases between. CDR3 DNA (partial): TGTGCCAGCAGCTTAGCCGGTGAG. Translated, it gives CASSLAGE. The CDR3 reads in full as CASSLAGEQFF.

On this clone itself: The read stops 3 residues short of the end of the CDR3; the missing end is completed from the germline J gene. Within the sample, other DNA sequences also encode this same CDR3. The chain links TRBV7-9 to TRBJ1-2; D gene unclear. There are 14 residues in the CDR3. V lost 1 base, J lost 2 bases, and 8 bases lay in between. Germline CDR1 reads SEHNR; CDR2 reads FQNEAQ (reference sequence). The CDR3 spells CASSLGAGNYGYTF. The CDR3 DNA, read in part, is TGTGCCAGCAGCTTAGGGGCCGGAAACTATGGC.

Of note for this clone: Sequencing ends 3 residues short of the CDR3 end; the germline J gene provides the rest. The chain uses TRBV19 and TRBJ1-2; 7 nucleotides align to TRBD1. The length of the CDR3 is 17 residues. Germline loops: CDR1 LNHDA, CDR2 SQIVND (reference sequence). The DNA read from the CDR3 is TGTGCCAGTAGTGTCACTGGGGGGACAGCTAGCACAGATACC. Protein product: CASSVTGGTASTDT. The CDR3 in full is CASSVTGGTASTDTYTF.

Notes on this clone: The read ends 3 residues shy of where the CDR3 ends; the end is completed using the germline J gene. The genes are TRBV4-2 and TRBJ2-4; TRBD1 agrees at 7 bases. The CDR3 extends over 17 amino acids. The J segment lost 0 bases and the V segment lost 3 bases, leaving 8 bases of the junction unmatched. The germline V gene has CDR1 LGHNA and CDR2 YNFKEQ. The CDR3 sequence is CASSHLRTGIAKNIQYF. The covered CDR3 bases are TGTGCCAGCAGCCACTTAAGGACAGGTATAGCCAAAAACATT.